These 17 T cell receptor beta chains came from one sample sequenced in a study of T cell repertoires in cytomegalovirus infection. From the reads, TCRdb called clonotypes with MiXCR, one entry per CDR3 protein. This table has roughly 230,000 distinct CDR3 sequences, over 15% appearing once. Sequenced: CD8+ T cells from PBMCs. The receptors originated from a human donor in good health (CMV status not recorded). Some clones in this sample may be carry-over from other donors' samples.

This clonotype was detected ten times or more. CDR3 coding DNA: TGTGCCAGCAGTTTTCTATCGGGACGGACCTACGAGCAGTACTTC. Encoded protein: CASSFLSGRTYEQYF. The chain links TRBV28 to TRBJ2-7; perhaps D is TRBD1 or TRBD2 (5 bases each). Deletions cut 3 bases from V and 2 bases from J, with 14 bases between. CDR1 and CDR2 from the germline V gene are MDHEN and SYDVKM. This CDR3 is built from 15 residues.

The table lists this clonotype with many counts. The chain couples TRBV4-1 to TRBJ2-7, with D unresolved. Germline V lookup: CDR1 MGHRA, CDR2 YSYEKL. This CDR3 has 14 amino acids. V lost 2 bases and J 2 bases, leaving 10 bases between the germline ends. CDR3 in amino acids: CASSQTANTYEQYF. DNA of the CDR3: TGCGCCAGCAGCCAAACCGCGAACACCTACGAGCAGTACTTC.

This rearrangement joins TRBV29-1 to TRBJ1-1, with no clear D. This CDR3 contains 14 residues. Germline CDR1 is SQVTM and CDR2 is ANQGSEA. Deletions cut 1 base from V and 0 bases from J, with 9 bases between. This CDR3 is CSVEGRRLNTEAFF. The CDR3 nucleotides are TGCAGCGTTGAAGGTCGGAGATTGAACACTGAAGCTTTCTTT.

CDR3 region: CASSPPGVGTGSYEQYF. DNA for the CDR3: TGTGCCAGCAGCCCACCTGGAGTCGGGACAGGGTCCTACGAGCAGTACTTC. The V and J genes are TRBV14 and TRBJ2-7; TRBD1 aligns across 9 bases. CDR1 and CDR2 from the germline V gene are SGHDN and FVKESK. The CDR3 is 17 amino acids. V lost 4 bases to trimming and J lost 1 base; unmatched junction nucleotides: 11.

This clonotype was counted many times. The rearrangement uses TRBV12-3 or TRBV12-4 and TRBJ2-3; D gene ambiguous. There are 15 residues in the CDR3. Trimming pared 6 bases from V and 0 bases from J, leaving 13 bases between. The CDR3 sequence: CASSLTDISTDTQYF. In nucleotides, the CDR3 is TGTGCCAGCAGCTTGACTGATATCAGCACAGATACGCAGTATTTT.

This clonotype was seen a single time. This chain joins TRBV29-1 and TRBJ1-2; D may be TRBD1 (5 bases). V gave up 1 base and J gave up 3 bases, with 12 bases separating them. The CDR3 spans 14 residues. The germline CDR1 and CDR2 sequences are SQVTM and ANQGSEA. The CDR3 DNA reads TGCAGCGTTGAAGGAGGGGAAATGGACTATGGCTACACCTTC. This codes for CSVEGGEMDYGYTF.

This clonotype was picked up a small number of times. The V and J genes are TRBV10-3 and TRBJ2-7; D gene uncertain. In germline, CDR1 is ENHRY, CDR2 SYGVKD. Trimming removed 2 bases from V and 4 bases from J, with 12 bases in between. The CDR3 is made up of 14 amino acids. DNA of the CDR3: TGTGCCATCAGTGAGAGGAACCTAGGGTACGAGCAGTACTTC. This gives the protein CAISERNLGYEQYF.

The CDR3 loop reads CASSLTGVSSYEQYF. CDR3 sequence (DNA): TGTGCCAGCAGCCTGACAGGCGTCAGCTCCTACGAGCAGTACTTC. This rearrangement joins TRBV5-5 to TRBJ2-7; D is perhaps TRBD1 (6 bases). The CDR3 loop spans 15 amino acids. V was pared by 4 bases and J by 0 bases, with 14 bases between. From germline, CDR1 is SGHKS and CDR2 YYEKEE (reference sequence).

The CDR3 DNA follows: TGTGCCAGTAGTATGGTTACTAGCGGGGTTGAGCAGTTCTTC. Translating it yields CASSMVTSGVEQFF. The chain carries TRBV19 and TRBJ2-1, with 10 bases that match TRBD2. V dropped 3 bases and J dropped 9; count of bases not matched to a gene: 5. Germline CDR1 and CDR2: LNHDA and SQIVND (reference sequence). The CDR3 has 14 amino acids. The whole variable domain, filled in from reference TRBV19 and TRBJ2-1, reads DGGITQSPKYLFRKEGQNVTLSCEQNLNHDAMYWYRQDPGQGLRLIYYSQIVNDFQKGDIAEGYSVSREKKESFPLTVTSAQKNPTAFYLCASSMVTSGVEQFFGPGTRLTVL.

The J gene is TRBJ2-7, the V gene TRBV5-5; D might be TRBD1 or TRBD2, each matching 5 bases. Germline lookup yields CDR1 SGHKS and CDR2 YYEKEE (reference sequence). The CDR3 runs 14 residues. Deletions cut 3 bases from V and 3 bases from J, with 13 bases between. CDR3 nucleotides: TGTGCCAGCAGCTCCCGGGACCCGTACTACGAGCAGTACTTC. Translating gives CASSSRDPYYEQYF.

Many counts were recorded for this clonotype. This rearrangement joins TRBV7-2 to TRBJ2-1; 8 bases agree with TRBD1. After removal of 1 base from V and 0 bases from J, the junction contained 8 bases not matched to a gene. Per germline, CDR1 SGHTA and CDR2 FQGNSA. This CDR3 is built from 18 residues. In nucleotides, the CDR3 is TGTGCCAGCAGCTTAGGGGAGTGGGACAGGAGCTCCTACAATGAGCAGTTCTTC. This codes for CASSLGEWDRSSYNEQFF. The full variable domain, in which reference TRBV7-2 and TRBJ2-1 provide the parts outside the CDR3, is GAGVSQSPSNKVTEKGKDVELRCDPISGHTALYWYRQSLGQGLEFLIYFQGNSAPDKSGLPSDRFSAERTGGSVSTLTIQRTQQEDSAVYLCASSLGEWDRSSYNEQFFGPGTRLTVL.

This clonotype was observed at least ten times. The chain joins TRBV7-8 to TRBJ2-7; no clear D gene. The V gene's germline CDR1 is SGHVS and CDR2 FQNEAQ. The V end was cut by 5 bases, the J end by 2 bases, with 16 bases between. The CDR3 covers 15 residues. In DNA form, the CDR3 reads TGTGCCAGCAGCAGCCGGGCTGGCAGTACCTACGAGCAGTACTTC. This translates into CASSSRAGSTYEQYF.

In regard to this clonotype: One base away lies a much larger clone, so this may be a sequencing read error. The chain combines TRBV7-9 with TRBJ1-4; the match to TRBD1 covers 8 bases. The V gene's germline CDR1 is SEHNR and CDR2 FQNEAQ (reference sequence). Losses at the gene ends were 7 bases for V and 2 bases for J; bases not matched to a gene: 9. This CDR3 contains 16 residues. The CDR3 region has the DNA TGTGCCAGCACCTCTCCTGACAGGGGCACTAATGAAAAACTGTTTTTT. It codes for CASTSPDRGTNEKLFF.

The chain carries TRBV20-1 and TRBJ2-2, with TRBD1 matching 8 bases. CDR3 length: 19 residues. Germline loops: CDR1 DFQATT, CDR2 SNEGSKA (reference sequence). V lost 0 bases, J lost 4 bases, and 16 bases stayed unmatched. CDR3: CSARDTDRAPLRVTGELFF. As DNA, the CDR3 is TGCAGTGCTAGAGATACGGACAGGGCCCCCTTGCGAGTCACCGGGGAGCTGTTTTTT.

The V call is TRBV29-1, the J call TRBJ2-7, with TRBD2 matching over 9 bases. The CDR3 is made up of 18 amino acids. Germline V gene lookup returns CDR1 SQVTM and CDR2 ANQGSEA. V lost 1 base to trimming and J lost 4 bases; unmatched junction nucleotides: 17. The CDR3 protein is CSVEGISGGPTSIYEQYF. The CDR3 DNA is TGCAGCGTTGAAGGTATAAGCGGGGGGCCTACCTCCATATACGAGCAGTACTTC.

This clonotype was recorded at least ten times. V gene TRBV7-9 combines with J gene TRBJ1-1, with no clear D. Germline V CDR1 and CDR2: SEHNR, FQNEAQ (reference sequence). Trimming cost V 1 base and J 0 bases, with 6 bases left between them. This CDR3 is 14 amino acids long. CDR3 protein: CASSLGMVNTEAFF. The CDR3 DNA reads as TGTGCCAGCAGCTTAGGGATGGTGAACACTGAAGCTTTCTTT.

The J gene is TRBJ2-1, the V gene TRBV7-6, with 12 bases that match TRBD2. This CDR3 region has 16 residues. The V gene end was trimmed by 6 bases and the J gene end by 7 bases; junction bases not matched to a gene: 10. The V gene's germline CDR1 is SGHVS and CDR2 FNYEAQ. In nucleotides, the CDR3 is TGTGCCAGCAGTCCGGCAGGACTAGCGGGGTTGAATGAGCAGTTCTTC. It is translated as CASSPAGLAGLNEQFF.